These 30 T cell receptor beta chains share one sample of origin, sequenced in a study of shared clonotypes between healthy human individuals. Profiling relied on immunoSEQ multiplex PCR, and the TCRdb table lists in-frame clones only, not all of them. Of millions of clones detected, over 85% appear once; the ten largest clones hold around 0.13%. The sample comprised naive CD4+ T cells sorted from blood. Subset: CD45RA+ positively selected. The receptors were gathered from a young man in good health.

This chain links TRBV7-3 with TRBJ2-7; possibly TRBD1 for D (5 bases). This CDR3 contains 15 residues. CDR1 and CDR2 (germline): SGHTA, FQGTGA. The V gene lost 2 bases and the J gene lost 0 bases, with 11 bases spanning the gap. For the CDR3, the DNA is TGTGCCAGCAGCTTAGGGGCCGGACCCTCCTACGAGCAGTACTTC. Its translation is CASSLGAGPSYEQYF.

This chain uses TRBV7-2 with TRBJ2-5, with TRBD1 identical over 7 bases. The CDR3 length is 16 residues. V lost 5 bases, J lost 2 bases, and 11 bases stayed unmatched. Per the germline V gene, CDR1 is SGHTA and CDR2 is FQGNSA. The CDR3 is CASSARQGFRQETQYF. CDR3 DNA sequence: TGTGCCAGCAGCGCTAGACAGGGCTTTAGGCAAGAGACCCAGTACTTC.

The CDR3 nucleotides read TGCGCCAGCAGCTCGTCTATGGGAGGTCCCTACGAGCAGTACTTC. Protein product: CASSSSMGGPYEQYF. The chain uses TRBV5-1 and TRBJ2-7; TRBD2 is a possible D gene (6 bases). The V end was cut by 3 bases, the J end by 2 bases, with 15 bases between. Germline V gene lookup returns CDR1 SGHRS and CDR2 YFSETQ. The CDR3 spans 15 residues.

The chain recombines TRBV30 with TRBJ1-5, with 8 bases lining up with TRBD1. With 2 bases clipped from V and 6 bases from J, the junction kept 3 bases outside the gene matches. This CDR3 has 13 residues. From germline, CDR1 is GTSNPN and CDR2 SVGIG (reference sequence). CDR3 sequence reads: CAWSTGGSQPQHF. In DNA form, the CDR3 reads TGTGCCTGGAGTACAGGGGGAAGTCAGCCCCAGCATTTT.

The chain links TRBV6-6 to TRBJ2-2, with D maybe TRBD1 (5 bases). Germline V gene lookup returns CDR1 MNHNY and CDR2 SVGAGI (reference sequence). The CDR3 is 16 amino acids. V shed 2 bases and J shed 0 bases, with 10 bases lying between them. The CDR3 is CASSYGATTNTGELFF. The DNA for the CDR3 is TGTGCCAGCAGTTACGGGGCAACAACGAACACCGGGGAGCTGTTTTTT.

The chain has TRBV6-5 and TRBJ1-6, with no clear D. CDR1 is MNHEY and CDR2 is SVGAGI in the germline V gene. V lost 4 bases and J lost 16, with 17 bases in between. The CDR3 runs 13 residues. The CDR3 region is CASSLGNRASLHF. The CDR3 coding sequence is TGTGCCAGCAGTTTAGGGAACCGGGCCTCTCTCCACTTT.

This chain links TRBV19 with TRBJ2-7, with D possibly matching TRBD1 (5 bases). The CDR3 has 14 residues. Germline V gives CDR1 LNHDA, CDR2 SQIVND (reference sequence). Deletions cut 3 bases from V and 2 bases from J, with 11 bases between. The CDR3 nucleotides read TGTGCCAGTAGTATGAGGACATCTGCCTACGAGCAGTACTTC. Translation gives CASSMRTSAYEQYF. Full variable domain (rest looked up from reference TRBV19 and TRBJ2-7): DGGITQSPKYLFRKEGQNVTLSCEQNLNHDAMYWYRQDPGQGLRLIYYSQIVNDFQKGDIAEGYSVSREKKESFPLTVTSAQKNPTAFYLCASSMRTSAYEQYFGPGTRLTVT.

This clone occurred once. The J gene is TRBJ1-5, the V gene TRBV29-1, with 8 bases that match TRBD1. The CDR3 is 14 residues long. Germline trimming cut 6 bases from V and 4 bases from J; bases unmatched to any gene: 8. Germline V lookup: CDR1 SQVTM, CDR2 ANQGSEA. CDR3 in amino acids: CSVRTGSLNQPQHF. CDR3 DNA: TGCAGCGTGCGGACAGGGAGTTTGAATCAGCCCCAGCATTTT. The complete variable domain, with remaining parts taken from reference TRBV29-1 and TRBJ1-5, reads SAVISQKPSRDICQRGTSLTIQCQVDSQVTMMFWYRQQPGQSLTLIATANQGSEATYESGFVIDKFPISRPNLTFSTLTVSNMSPEDSSIYLCSVRTGSLNQPQHFGDGTRLSIL.

The CDR3 nucleotides read TGTGCCAGCAGTCTTCCCGGGGTCCCCTGGGGATACGAGCAGTACTTC. As protein: CASSLPGVPWGYEQYF. V and J are TRBV28 and TRBJ2-7; the D gene is possibly TRBD2 (5 bases). The CDR3 runs to 16 residues. CDR1 and CDR2 (germline): MDHEN, SYDVKM. Trimming removed 5 bases at V and 4 bases at J, with 21 bases between.

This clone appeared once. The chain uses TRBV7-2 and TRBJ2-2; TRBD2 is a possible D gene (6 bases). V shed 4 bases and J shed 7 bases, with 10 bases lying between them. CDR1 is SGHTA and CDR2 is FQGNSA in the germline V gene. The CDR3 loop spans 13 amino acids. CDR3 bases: TGTGCCAGCAGCTACCAGGGAGGCGGGGAGCTGTTTTTT. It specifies CASSYQGGGELFF. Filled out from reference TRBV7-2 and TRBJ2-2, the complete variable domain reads GAGVSQSPSNKVTEKGKDVELRCDPISGHTALYWYRQSLGQGLEFLIYFQGNSAPDKSGLPSDRFSAERTGGSVSTLTIQRTQQEDSAVYLCASSYQGGGELFFGEGSRLTVL.

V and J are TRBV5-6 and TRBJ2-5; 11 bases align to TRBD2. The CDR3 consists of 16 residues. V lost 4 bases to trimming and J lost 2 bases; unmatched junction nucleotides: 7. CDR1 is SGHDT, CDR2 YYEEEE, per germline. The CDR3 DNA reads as TGTGCCAGCAGCCCAGCTAGCGGGAGGCCTCAAGAGACCCAGTACTTC. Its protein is CASSPASGRPQETQYF.

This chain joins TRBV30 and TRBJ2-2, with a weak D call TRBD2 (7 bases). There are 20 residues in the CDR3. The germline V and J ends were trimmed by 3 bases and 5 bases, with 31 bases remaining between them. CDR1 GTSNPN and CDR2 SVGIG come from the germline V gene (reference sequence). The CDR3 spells CAWRLGGGYSPSLRTGELFF. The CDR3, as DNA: TGTGCCTGGAGACTGGGGGGGGGCTATTCCCCCAGTCTGAGGACCGGGGAGCTGTTTTTT.

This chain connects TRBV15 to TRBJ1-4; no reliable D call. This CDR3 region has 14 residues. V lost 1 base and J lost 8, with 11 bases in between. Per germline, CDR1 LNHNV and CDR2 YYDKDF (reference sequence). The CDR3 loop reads CATSRGASGEKLFF. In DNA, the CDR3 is TGTGCCACCAGCAGAGGGGCCAGCGGGGAAAAACTGTTTTTT.

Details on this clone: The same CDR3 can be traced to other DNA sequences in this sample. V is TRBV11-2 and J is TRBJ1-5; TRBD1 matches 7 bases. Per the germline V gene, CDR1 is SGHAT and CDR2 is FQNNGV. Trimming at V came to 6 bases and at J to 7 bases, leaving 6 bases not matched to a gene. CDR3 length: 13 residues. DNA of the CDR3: TGTGCCAGCAGTTCCACAGGGGCCCAGCCCCAGCATTTT. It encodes CASSSTGAQPQHF.

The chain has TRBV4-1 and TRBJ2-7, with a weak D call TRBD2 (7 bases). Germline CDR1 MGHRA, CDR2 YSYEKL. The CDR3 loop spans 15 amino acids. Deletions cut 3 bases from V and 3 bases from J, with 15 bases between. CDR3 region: CASSHTPGGYYEQYF. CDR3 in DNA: TGCGCCAGCAGCCATACCCCGGGGGGCTACTACGAGCAGTACTTC.

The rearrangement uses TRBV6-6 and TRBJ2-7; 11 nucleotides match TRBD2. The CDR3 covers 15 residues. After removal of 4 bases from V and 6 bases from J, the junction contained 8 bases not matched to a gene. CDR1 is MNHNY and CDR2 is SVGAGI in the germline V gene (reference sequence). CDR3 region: CASSSLAGGPSEQYF. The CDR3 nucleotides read TGTGCCAGCAGTTCCTTAGCGGGGGGGCCTTCCGAGCAGTACTTC.

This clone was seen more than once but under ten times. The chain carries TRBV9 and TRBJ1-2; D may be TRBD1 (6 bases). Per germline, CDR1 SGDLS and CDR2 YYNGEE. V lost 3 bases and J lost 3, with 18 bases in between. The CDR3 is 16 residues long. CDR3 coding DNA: TGTGCCAGCAGCGGAGACAGGTCGGCTAAGTACTATGGCTACACCTTC. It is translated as CASSGDRSAKYYGYTF.

CDR3 residues: CASSQDALENTDTQYF. The CDR3, as DNA: TGCGCCAGCAGCCAAGATGCACTAGAAAACACAGATACGCAGTATTTT. The gene calls are TRBV4-1 and TRBJ2-3; D is perhaps TRBD2 (5 bases). Germline V gene data show CDR1 as MGHRA and CDR2 as YSYEKL. Trimming left V 0 bases short and J 2 bases short, with 12 bases between. The CDR3 spans 16 residues.

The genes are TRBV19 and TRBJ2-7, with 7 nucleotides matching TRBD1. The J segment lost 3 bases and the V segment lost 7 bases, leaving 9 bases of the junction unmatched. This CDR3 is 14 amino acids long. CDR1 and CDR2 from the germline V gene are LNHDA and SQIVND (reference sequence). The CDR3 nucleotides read TGTGCCAGTACAAGGACAGGAGGTTACTACGAGCAGTACTTC. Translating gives CASTRTGGYYEQYF.

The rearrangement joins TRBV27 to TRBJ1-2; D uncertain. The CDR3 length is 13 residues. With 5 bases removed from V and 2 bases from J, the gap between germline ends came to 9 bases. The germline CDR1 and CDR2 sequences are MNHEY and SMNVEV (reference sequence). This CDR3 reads CASSVRANYGYTF. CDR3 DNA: TGTGCCAGCAGTGTAAGGGCGAACTATGGCTACACCTTC.

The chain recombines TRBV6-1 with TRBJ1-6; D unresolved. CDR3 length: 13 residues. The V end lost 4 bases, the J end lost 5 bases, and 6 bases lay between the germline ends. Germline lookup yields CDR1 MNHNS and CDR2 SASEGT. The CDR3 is CASSGTNNSPLHF. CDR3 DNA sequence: TGTGCCAGCAGTGGTACCAATAATTCACCCCTCCACTTT.

The DNA for the CDR3 is TGTGCCAGCAGCTTACCCCGTGACAGGGGAAGGAAAGGAAACACCATATATTTT. This translates into CASSLPRDRGRKGNTIYF. The rearrangement links TRBV7-2 to TRBJ1-3; TRBD1 agrees at 8 bases. Per the germline V gene, CDR1 is SGHTA and CDR2 is FQGNSA. The CDR3 has 18 residues. The V gene end was trimmed by 2 bases and the J gene end by 4 bases; junction bases not matched to a gene: 13.

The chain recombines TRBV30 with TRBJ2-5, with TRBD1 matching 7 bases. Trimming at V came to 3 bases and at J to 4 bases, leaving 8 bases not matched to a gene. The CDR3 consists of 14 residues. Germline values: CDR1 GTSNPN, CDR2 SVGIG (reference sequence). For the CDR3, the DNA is TGTGCCTGGAGAGAGGCAGGGGGTGGAGAGACCCAGTACTTC. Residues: CAWREAGGGETQYF.

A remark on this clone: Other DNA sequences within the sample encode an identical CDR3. The DNA for the CDR3 is TGTGCCAGCTCACCCCGGAACCGCGACGAGCAGTACTTC. This sequence encodes CASSPRNRDEQYF. This chain uses TRBV18 with TRBJ2-7; the D is unclear. V was shortened by 3 bases and J by 5 bases, with 11 bases between the two germline ends. The CDR3 consists of 13 residues. Germline CDR1 is KGHSH and CDR2 is LQKENI.

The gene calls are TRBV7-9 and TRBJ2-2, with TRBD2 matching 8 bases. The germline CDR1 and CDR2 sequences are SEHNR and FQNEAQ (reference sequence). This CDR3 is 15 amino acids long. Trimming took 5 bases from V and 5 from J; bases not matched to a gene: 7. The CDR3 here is CASSPQRGSTGELFF. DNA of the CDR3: TGTGCCAGCAGCCCCCAGCGGGGGAGTACCGGGGAGCTGTTTTTT.

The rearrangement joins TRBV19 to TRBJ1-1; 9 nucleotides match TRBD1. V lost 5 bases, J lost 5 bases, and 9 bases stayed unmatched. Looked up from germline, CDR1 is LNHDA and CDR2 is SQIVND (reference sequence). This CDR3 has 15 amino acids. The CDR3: CASSPGQGWVTEAFF. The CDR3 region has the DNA TGTGCCAGTAGTCCTGGACAGGGGTGGGTTACTGAAGCTTTCTTT. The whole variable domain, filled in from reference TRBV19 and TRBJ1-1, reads DGGITQSPKYLFRKEGQNVTLSCEQNLNHDAMYWYRQDPGQGLRLIYYSQIVNDFQKGDIAEGYSVSREKKESFPLTVTSAQKNPTAFYLCASSPGQGWVTEAFFGQGTRLTVV.

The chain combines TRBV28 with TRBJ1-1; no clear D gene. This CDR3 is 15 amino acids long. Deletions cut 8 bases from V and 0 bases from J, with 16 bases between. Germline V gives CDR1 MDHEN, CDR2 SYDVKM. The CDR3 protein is CASHPSTLLNTEAFF. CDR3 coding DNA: TGTGCCAGCCATCCATCGACACTTTTGAACACTGAAGCTTTCTTT.

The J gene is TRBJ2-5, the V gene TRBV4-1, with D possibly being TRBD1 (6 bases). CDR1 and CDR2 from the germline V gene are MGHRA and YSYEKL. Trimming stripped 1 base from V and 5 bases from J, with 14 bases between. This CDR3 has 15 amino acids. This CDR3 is CASSQAGPRGETQYF. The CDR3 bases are TGCGCCAGCAGCCAAGCCGGACCGAGGGGGGAGACCCAGTACTTC.

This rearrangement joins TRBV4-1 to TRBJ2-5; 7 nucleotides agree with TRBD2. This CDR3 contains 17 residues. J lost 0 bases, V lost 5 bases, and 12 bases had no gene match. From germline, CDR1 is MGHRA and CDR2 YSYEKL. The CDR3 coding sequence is TGCGCCAGCAGCTCAGAGGTAGCGGGCCCCTACCAAGAGACCCAGTACTTC. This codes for CASSSEVAGPYQETQYF.

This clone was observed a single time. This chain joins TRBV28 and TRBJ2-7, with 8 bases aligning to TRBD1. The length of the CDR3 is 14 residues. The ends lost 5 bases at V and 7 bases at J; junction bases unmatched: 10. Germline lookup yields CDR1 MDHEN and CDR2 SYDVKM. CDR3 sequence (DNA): TGTGCCAGCAGTCGTGGACAGGGATTTGAAGAGCAGTACTTC. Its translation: CASSRGQGFEEQYF.